This T cell receptor beta chain is from a study of blood T cell repertoires in COVID-19. Germline V CDR1 and CDR2: MGHDK, SYGVNS. The CDR3 is 15 amino acids. The junction had 9 bases not matched to a gene; V was cut back by 2 bases and J by 5 bases. Profiled with immunoSEQ multiplex PCR; TCRdb holds only in-frame clones, not every one. The data contain 450,000 to 500,000 clones, approximately 85% of them singletons. Sequences were obtained from peripheral blood. The genes are TRBV25-1 and TRBJ2-7; 7 bases match TRBD1. The TCR sequence derives from a human donor in a cohort sampled during active COVID-19. Here the CDR3 reads CASSERRQGRDEQYF. CDR3 DNA sequence: TGTGCCAGCAGTGAAAGGAGACAGGGTCGCGACGAGCAGTACTTC.